This T cell receptor beta chain comes out of a study of blood T cells in healthy people across ages (dated by TCRdb to between 2014 and 2017). Study-level background: Template switching captured roughly one uniquely barcoded TCR beta cDNA molecule per two T cells in model experiments. Donors of different ages were randomly distributed across sequencing lanes to avoid experimental bias. The study analyzed two additional independent replicas of 1 million unique cDNA reads from the same blood draw for two donors, one aged 18 to 30 and one aged 80 or older. Four age groups were formed from the donors: young (average approximately 15 years), middle-aged (roughly 38), aged (roughly 56) and long-lived (approximately 78). Age-related changes in TCR beta repertoire diversity were measured in the study by deep sequencing normalized with unique cDNA molecular identifiers.

Beyond this particular receptor, the publication reports: Observed TCR beta diversity per million T cells fell roughly linearly with age, and a significant reduction was already apparent by age around 36. Conclusive comparison of naive and antigen-experienced compartments was prevented by the profiling of bulk unsorted PBMCs. Compared with the aged group, more naive CD4+ T cells, fewer expanded clones and increased TCR diversity were shown by the long-lived group, suggesting age selection. Estimates of total diversity based on one million sequenced T cells were considered lower bounds and underestimates. The percentage of naive T cells measured by flow cytometry correlated strongly with observed TCR beta diversity. Donor CMV infection status was unknown, potentially confounding age-related changes in expanded clonotypes.

The roughly 39 donors, aged about 6 to 90 years, were systemically healthy Caucasian individuals from Russia. Approximately 10 milliliters of peripheral blood were collected from each donor into EDTA-treated Vacutainer tubes. Ficoll-Paque density-gradient centrifugation was used to isolate PBMCs, with at least 6.5 million per sample. Total RNA was extracted from PBMCs with Trizol reagent, with at least 6 micrograms obtained per sample. For every donor, flow cytometry on a PBMC aliquot measured the percentage of naive CD45RAhigh/CD27high T cells. Library generation was performed with 5' RACE. The sequencer was an Illumina HiSeq 2500. A second PCR of 7 to 11 cycles was performed with a sample-barcoded 5' primer and a J-beta primer mix. A unique molecular identifier was introduced onto each TCR beta cDNA molecule by a template-switch 5' adaptor carrying 12 random nucleotides. At least 2.5 million CDR3-containing paired-end reads were obtained from each sample. The Mint cDNA synthesis kit, primed by a TRBC-specific oligonucleotide, was used to synthesize first-strand cDNA from all RNA. After uracil-DNA glycosylase treatment, a first 18-cycle PCR used universal primers M1SS and BC2_uni_R on all cDNA. The study's own analysis went as follows. For normalization, 1 million high-quality reads were randomly selected from each sample, with every read carrying a distinct molecular identifier. Reads sharing molecular identifiers were discarded rather than binned into consensus sequences. MiTCR, with a Q25 quality threshold and the strictest error-elimination algorithm, was used for CDR3 identification, clonotype clustering and error correction. A nonparametric unseen species model using Euler transformation provided a lower-bound estimate of total TCR beta diversity. TCRdb reworked the public reads: Q25 trimming with fastp, MiXCR clone assembly, productive beta chains retained. Identical CDR3 protein sequences are pooled into one entry, listed with their most common genes and DNA. The V and J calls and clone size are TCRdb's, not the authors'. This sample gives approximately 830,000 distinct CDR3 sequences in total; around 62% of them show up just once. The ten largest account for 25% to 35% of the sample.

Concerning this clonotype: Its specific antigen is unknown. The sample holds no much larger clone one base away, and base qualities are not on file.

The CDR3 covers 17 residues, taking in both the cysteine and the phenylalanine. Only the CDR3 DNA is retained, 51 bases long and in frame from the first base. Cut back by 5 bases and 2 bases, the V and J ends lie 19 bases apart. CDR1 is given as MGHRA and CDR2 as YSYEKL, both from the germline V gene. Specimen: blood. The origin of this receptor is a man aged 25-45 years in good health. The chain uses TRBV4-1 and TRBJ1-5, with a tentative D gene TRBD1 over 6 matching bases. At the DNA level, the sequence is TGCGCCAGCAGCATTAAGTTAGAGACAGGTCGCAATCAGCCCCAGCATTTT. The translation is CASSIKLETGRNQPQHF.